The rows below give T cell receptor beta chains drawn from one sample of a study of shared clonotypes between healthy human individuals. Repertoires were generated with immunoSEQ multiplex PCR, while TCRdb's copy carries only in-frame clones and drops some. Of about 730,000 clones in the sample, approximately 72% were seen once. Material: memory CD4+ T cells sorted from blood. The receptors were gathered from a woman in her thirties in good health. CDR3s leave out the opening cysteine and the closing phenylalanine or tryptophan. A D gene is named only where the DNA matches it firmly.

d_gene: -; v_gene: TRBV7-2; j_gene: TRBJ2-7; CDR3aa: ASSLTDKDWSPREQY
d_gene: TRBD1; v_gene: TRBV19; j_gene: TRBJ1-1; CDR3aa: ASSIRQGLRMNTEAF
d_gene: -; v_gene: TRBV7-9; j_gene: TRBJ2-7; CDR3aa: ASSLAAGDGEQY
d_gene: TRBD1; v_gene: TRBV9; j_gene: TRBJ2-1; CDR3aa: ASSERQGEGGYAEQF
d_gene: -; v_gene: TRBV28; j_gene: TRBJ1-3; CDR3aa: ASSGKPGNTIY
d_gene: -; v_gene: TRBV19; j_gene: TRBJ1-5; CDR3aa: ASTSTGHSNQPQH
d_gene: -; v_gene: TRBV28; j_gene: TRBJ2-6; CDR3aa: ASRYRGANVLT
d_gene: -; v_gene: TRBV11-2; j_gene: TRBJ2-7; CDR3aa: ASKLWTNLEEQY
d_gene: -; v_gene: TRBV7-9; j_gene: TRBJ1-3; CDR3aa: ASSPNDRLSGNTIY
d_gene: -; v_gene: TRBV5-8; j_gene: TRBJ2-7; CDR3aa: ASSLAGWNYEQY
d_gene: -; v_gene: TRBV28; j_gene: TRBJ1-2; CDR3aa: ASSFRINTPHGYT
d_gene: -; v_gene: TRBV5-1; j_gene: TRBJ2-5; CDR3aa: ASTYPGAVEETQY
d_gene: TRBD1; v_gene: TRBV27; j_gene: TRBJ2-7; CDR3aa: ASGRTGGLREQY
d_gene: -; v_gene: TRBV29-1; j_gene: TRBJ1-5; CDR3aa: SVAQGENQPQH
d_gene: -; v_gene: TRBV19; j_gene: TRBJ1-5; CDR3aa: ASMDGEGQPQH
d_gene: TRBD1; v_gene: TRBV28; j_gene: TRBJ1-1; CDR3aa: ASTGIPGGGRSTEAF
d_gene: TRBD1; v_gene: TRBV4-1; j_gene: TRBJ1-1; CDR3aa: ASSQEKQGVTEAF
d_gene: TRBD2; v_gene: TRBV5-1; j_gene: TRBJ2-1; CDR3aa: ASSRSSGSYNEQF
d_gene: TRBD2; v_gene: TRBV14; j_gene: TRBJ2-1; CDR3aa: ASSPGTSGRRGEQF
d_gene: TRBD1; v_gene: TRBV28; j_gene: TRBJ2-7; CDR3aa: ASSSSGTGWEQY
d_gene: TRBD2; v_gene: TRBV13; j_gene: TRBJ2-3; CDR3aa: ASSPLAGATDTQY
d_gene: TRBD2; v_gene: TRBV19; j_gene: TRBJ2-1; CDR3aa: ASSTSGRWQF
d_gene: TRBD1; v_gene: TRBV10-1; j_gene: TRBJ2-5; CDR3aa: ASSEPPSGTDKETQY
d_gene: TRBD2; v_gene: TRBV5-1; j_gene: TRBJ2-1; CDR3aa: ASSYTSGGRQRVNEQF